Presented here are 12 T cell receptor beta chains from one specimen sequenced in a study of blood T cell repertoires in COVID-19. The data were produced by immunoSEQ multiplex PCR, yet TCRdb's version contains in-frame clones alone and is incomplete. This table holds about 100,000 clones, 80% to 90% found once. Material for sequencing was peripheral blood. These receptors originate from a man aged 40-55 years with active or convalescent COVID-19.

This chain links TRBV7-2 with TRBJ2-5; no clear D. V lost 3 bases, J lost 2 bases, and 10 bases lay in between. Germline V gene sequence: CDR1 SGHTA, CDR2 FQGNSA. The CDR3 loop spans 14 amino acids. The CDR3 DNA sequence: TGTGCCAGCAGCTTGGGTACTAAACAAGAGACCCAGTACTTC. Its translation: CASSLGTKQETQYF.

The chain couples TRBV12-5 to TRBJ1-2, with a weak D call TRBD1 (5 bases). CDR1 LGHNT and CDR2 FRNRAP come from the germline V gene. The V end lost 3 bases, the J end lost 4 bases, and 15 bases lay between the germline ends. CDR3 length: 15 residues. The CDR3 nucleotides are TGTGCTAGTGGTTTCTCTCTGGAGGGGTTCTATGGCTACACCTTC. It encodes CASGFSLEGFYGYTF.

The chain employs TRBV19 and TRBJ1-5, with 7 bases aligning to TRBD1. The germline CDR1 and CDR2 sequences are LNHDA and SQIVND (reference sequence). The CDR3 sequence is 15 residues long. V gave up 8 bases and J gave up 0 bases; unmatched junction bases: 7. CDR3 nucleotides: TGTGCCAGTTCCCGGGACAGCTATAGCAATCAGCCCCAGCATTTT. The encoded protein is CASSRDSYSNQPQHF. The full variable domain, rest sourced from reference TRBV19 and TRBJ1-5, is DGGITQSPKYLFRKEGQNVTLSCEQNLNHDAMYWYRQDPGQGLRLIYYSQIVNDFQKGDIAEGYSVSREKKESFPLTVTSAQKNPTAFYLCASSRDSYSNQPQHFGDGTRLSIL.

The J gene is TRBJ1-2, the V gene TRBV20-1; D is possibly TRBD1 (5 bases). The CDR3 is 15 amino acids. Germline CDR1 and CDR2: DFQATT and SNEGSKA (reference sequence). The chain's CDR3 is CRASPTGGSDYGYTF. The CDR3 DNA sequence: TGCAGGGCCAGTCCTACCGGGGGTTCTGACTATGGCTACACCTTC.

In this sample, this clone turned up once. V is TRBV30 and J is TRBJ2-3; 13 bases are shared with TRBD2. V was pared by 1 base and J by 0 bases, with 7 bases of the junction left unmatched. Per the germline V gene, CDR1 is GTSNPN and CDR2 is SVGIG (reference sequence). This CDR3 is built from 18 residues. The CDR3 sequence is CAWSGTSGSGGSTDTQYF. CDR3 nucleotides: TGTGCCTGGAGTGGGACTAGCGGGAGTGGGGGTAGCACAGATACGCAGTATTTT.

The chain joins TRBV28 to TRBJ1-1; tentatively, D is TRBD1 (5 bases). This CDR3 is 11 amino acids long. The V and J ends lost 3 bases and 11 bases respectively, with 10 bases between them. Germline lookup yields CDR1 MDHEN and CDR2 SYDVKM. The CDR3 loop reads CASSFLRGAFF. CDR3 nucleotide sequence: TGTGCCAGCAGTTTTTTAAGGGGTGCTTTCTTT.

The chain combines TRBV4-1 with TRBJ2-7; perhaps TRBD1 as D (6 bases). The germline gives CDR1 MGHRA, CDR2 YSYEKL. CDR3 length: 14 amino acids. The V end lost 0 bases, the J end lost 8 bases, and 14 bases lay between the germline ends. Written as DNA, the CDR3 is TGCGCCAGCAGCCAAGAGAGAACAGGGCCTCAGCAGTACTTC. It yields the protein CASSQERTGPQQYF.

The V and J genes are TRBV5-4 and TRBJ2-1, with 14 bases lining up with TRBD2. This CDR3 is built from 19 residues. Unmatched junction bases numbered 9, after V lost 3 bases and J lost 1 base. Germline V gene sequence: CDR1 SGHNT, CDR2 YYREEE (reference sequence). The CDR3: CASSSVTSGRAWSYNEQFF. CDR3 nucleotide sequence: TGTGCCAGCAGCTCGGTGACTAGCGGGAGGGCCTGGTCCTACAATGAGCAGTTCTTC.

The V gene is TRBV19, the J gene TRBJ2-2; 14 bases line up with TRBD2. Germline CDR1 is LNHDA and CDR2 is SQIVND (reference sequence). CDR3 length equals 19 residues. The V gene end was trimmed by 5 bases and the J gene end by 5 bases; junction bases not matched to a gene: 13. CDR3 amino acids: CASSAPPGTSGSRTGELFF. The CDR3 region has the DNA TGTGCCAGTAGTGCCCCACCCGGGACTAGCGGGAGTAGGACCGGGGAGCTGTTTTTT.

J is TRBJ1-2 and V is TRBV19; D might be TRBD1 (6 bases). This CDR3 has 13 amino acids. Germline V gives CDR1 LNHDA, CDR2 SQIVND (reference sequence). Trimming removed 7 bases at V and 4 bases at J, with 13 bases between. The CDR3 DNA follows: TGTGCCAGTACGACGGACAGCCCCTATGGCTACACCTTC. It yields the protein CASTTDSPYGYTF.

This clone was picked up one time. The V and J genes are TRBV5-1 and TRBJ2-7, with 9 bases matching TRBD1. The germline CDR1 and CDR2 sequences are SGHRS and YFSETQ. V lost 6 bases, J lost 1 base, and 5 bases stayed unmatched. This CDR3 has 14 residues. The CDR3: CASTRTGESYEQYF. The CDR3 DNA is TGCGCCAGCACCCGGACAGGGGAGTCCTACGAGCAGTACTTC.

The chain joins TRBV28 to TRBJ1-5, with D perhaps TRBD1 (5 bases). V lost 5 bases and J 0 bases, leaving 8 bases between the germline ends. There are 14 residues in the CDR3. Per germline, CDR1 MDHEN and CDR2 SYDVKM. The CDR3 reads CASSPRVSNQPQHF. The CDR3 DNA is TGTGCCAGCAGTCCCAGGGTTAGCAATCAGCCCCAGCATTTT.